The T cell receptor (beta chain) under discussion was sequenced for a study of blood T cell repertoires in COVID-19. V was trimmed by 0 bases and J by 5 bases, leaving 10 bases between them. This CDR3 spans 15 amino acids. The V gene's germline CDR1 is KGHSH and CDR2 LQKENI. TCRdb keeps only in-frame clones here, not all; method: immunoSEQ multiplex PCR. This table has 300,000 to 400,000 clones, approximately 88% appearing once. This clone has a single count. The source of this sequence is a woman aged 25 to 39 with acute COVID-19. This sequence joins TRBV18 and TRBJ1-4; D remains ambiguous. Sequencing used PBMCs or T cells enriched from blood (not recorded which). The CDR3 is CASSPPGSLNEKLFF. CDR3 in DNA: TGTGCCAGCTCACCACCGGGCAGTTTAAATGAAAAACTGTTTTTT.